This TCR beta chain was sequenced in a study of CD8 T cells in ankylosing spondylitis. Findings of the study overall: Disease-linked clones bore a CD8+ phenotype and were relatively rare in peripheral blood.

With 1 base removed from V and 3 bases from J, the gap between germline ends came to 13 bases. Germline V CDR1 and CDR2: SGHVS, FQNEAQ. The CDR3 extends over 16 amino acids. MiXCR was run by TCRdb on the 5' RACE reads, yielding one entry per CDR3 protein. The repertoire consists of some 150,000 distinct CDR3 sequences, with roughly 11% occurring once and the leading ten covering about 3.8%. This clonotype showed up many times. Its specificity is unknown. The J gene is TRBJ2-1, the V gene TRBV7-8, with a possible D match to TRBD2 (6 bases). Sequencing was performed on blood, either unsorted or a sorted T cell fraction (not recorded which). This sequence originates from a female donor with ankylosing spondylitis or in good health (not recorded which). The DNA of the CDR3 is TGTGCCAGCAGCTTAGTCTCCCGGGACTTCTACAATGAGCAGTTCTTC. It codes for CASSLVSRDFYNEQFF.